This T cell receptor beta chain derives from a study of blood T cell repertoires in COVID-19 (TCRdb year 2020). With regard to the full study: The collaborator samples originated in the United States, Italy and Spain and spanned the acute and convalescent phases of COVID-19. The prospective study material was composed of cDNA or gDNA derived from T cells, B-cell-depleted T cells, or PBMCs. Subjects who had been exposed to COVID-19, were actively infected with it, or had recovered from it provided the deeply sampled blood TCRbeta repertoires that made up the dataset. A freely available public database, intended as a resource for researchers studying the immune response to SARS-CoV-2, is where the repertoires were released. Samples came from the ongoing ImmuneRACE study (first 160 participants) plus 1,254 subjects from 6 global collaborators. Nearly every sample came with metadata listing a de-identified subject ID, COVID-19 status, age in years and sex. Where available, HLA class I and class II types were taken from metadata supplied by the sample provider and were not determined by assay-based typing.

Based on the germline V gene (reference sequence), the CDR1 and CDR2 sequences are GTSNPN and SVGIG. Spanning cysteine to phenylalanine, the CDR3 consists of 12 amino acids. The only DNA kept is the CDR3, 36 bases in frame from the first base. Broader findings and caveats from the paper: The quantity of clinical and demographic metadata differed by source and by participant and was supplied without curation.

Whole blood was collected in K2EDTA tubes by collaborating institutions according to the institutions' own protocols. For TCRbeta analysis, collaborators shipped samples in one of three forms: frozen whole blood, isolated PBMCs, or DNA extracted from either of those sample types. The immunoSEQ Assay, a bias-controlled multiplex PCR, was used to amplify TCRbeta CDR3 regions from genomic DNA. The authors' pipeline ran thus. Within the assay, amplification of reference gene primers was used to estimate how many nucleated cells each sample contained. To quantify the absolute abundance of each unique TCRbeta CDR3 rearrangement, sequence reads were collapsed and filtered. For each sample, productive Simpson clonality was calculated as the square root of Simpson's diversity index across productive rearrangements. Here the immuneACCESS table is served through TCRdb, limited to in-frame sequences with V and J called. Missing clones are a known gap in these copies; in checked studies unresolved V genes cover under half, and the rest lacks a known reason. Clone size and the V and J calls come from that table; the DNA yielded D and trimming. This sample holds about 210,000 clones; 82% were observed only once. The ten largest make up over 9.5% of the sample.

A note on this clone: The specificity of this receptor is unknown. A junction end diverges from the germline sequence, so it may reflect a read error.

The chain joins TRBV30 to TRBJ2-3; 8 central bases correspond to TRBD2. The sample taken for sequencing was peripheral blood. The TCR sequence derives from a woman in her thirties or forties with acute or convalescent COVID-19. The DNA sequence is given as TGTGCCTGGAGTGTTGAGCGGGGGCAGGGTGATTTT. Protein translation: CAWSVERGQGDF.